These 25 T cell receptor beta chains were sequenced from one sample in a study of T cell changes during pregnancy in multiple sclerosis. TCRdb's table, derived via immunoSEQ multiplex PCR, lists solely in-frame clones and lacks some. The table records more than 90,000 clones, approximately 90% of them present only once. The source was peripheral blood, collected in the third trimester of pregnancy. These TCRs come from a female donor with multiple sclerosis, enrolled in a pregnancy study.

The rearrangement links TRBV12-5 to TRBJ1-1, with D possibly TRBD1 on 5 matching bases. There are 14 residues in the CDR3. Trimming took 4 bases from V and 5 from J, leaving 14 bases between them. Germline assignment: CDR1 LGHNT and CDR2 FRNRAP. CDR3 DNA sequence: TGTGCTAGTGGTTCGGGACTATCGGCAACTGAAGCTTTCTTT. Translating it yields CASGSGLSATEAFF.

The chain is built from TRBV5-4 and TRBJ2-1; 10 bases are a match to TRBD2. CDR1 is SGHNT, CDR2 YYREEE, per germline (reference sequence). The V and J ends lost 0 bases and 10 bases, in that order; junction bases with no gene match: 7. The CDR3 totals 15 residues. As DNA, the CDR3 is TGTGCCAGCAGCTTGGCTATAGCGGGAGGTGAGGAGCAGTTCTTC. Amino acids: CASSLAIAGGEEQFF. Combining the CDR3 with reference TRBV5-4 and TRBJ2-1 gives the whole variable domain ETGVTQSPTHLIKTRGQQVTLRCSSQSGHNTVSWYQQALGQGPQFIFQYYREEENGRGNFPPRFSGLQFPNYSSELNVNALELDDSALYLCASSLAIAGGEEQFFGPGTRLTVL.

CDR3 residues: CASSYSSRVISYEQYF. CDR3 coding DNA: TGTGCCAGCAGTTACTCGTCCAGGGTGATCTCCTACGAGCAGTACTTC. This chain joins TRBV6-5 and TRBJ2-7, with D maybe TRBD1 (5 bases). Trimming cost V 0 bases and J 0 bases, with 12 bases left between them. Germline values: CDR1 MNHEY, CDR2 SVGAGI. The CDR3 sequence is 16 residues long.

The chain couples TRBV5-1 to TRBJ2-7; TRBD1 agrees at 10 bases. The length of the CDR3 is 14 residues. Germline V gives CDR1 SGHRS, CDR2 YFSETQ. V lost 0 bases to trimming and J lost 7 bases; unmatched junction nucleotides: 4. DNA of the CDR3: TGCGCCAGCAGCTTGGGACAGGGGGCTCTTGAGCAGTACTTC. Translating it yields CASSLGQGALEQYF. Together with reference TRBV5-1 and TRBJ2-7, the CDR3 gives the full variable domain: KAGVTQTPRYLIKTRGQQVTLSCSPISGHRSVSWYQQTPGQGLQFLFEYFSETQRNKGNFPGRFSGRQFSNSRSEMNVSTLELGDSALYLCASSLGQGALEQYFGPGTRLTVT.

The chain couples TRBV19 to TRBJ1-1; the match to TRBD1 covers 10 bases. This CDR3 is built from 16 residues. Germline values: CDR1 LNHDA, CDR2 SQIVND (reference sequence). With V trimmed by 1 base and J by 7 bases, 9 bases remained unmatched. CDR3 nucleotide sequence: TGTGCCAGTAGTATAGGCGACAGGGGGCTCCCAGGTGAAGCTTTCTTT. Encoded protein: CASSIGDRGLPGEAFF.

V usage is TRBV28 and J usage is TRBJ1-5, with TRBD1 matching 8 bases. The CDR3 totals 13 residues. J lost 4 bases, V lost 8 bases, and 4 bases had no gene match. Looked up from germline, CDR1 is MDHEN and CDR2 is SYDVKM. The CDR3 sequence: CASGQGVNQPQHF. As DNA, the CDR3 is TGTGCCAGCGGACAGGGTGTTAATCAGCCCCAGCATTTT.

This clone has just one count. In DNA form, the CDR3 reads TGTGCCAGCAGTTTAATCCGGGGGTTAGGCGGCGAGCAGTACTTC. Its protein product is CASSLIRGLGGEQYF. The J gene is TRBJ2-7, the V gene TRBV28; tentatively, D is TRBD2 (6 bases). V was shortened by 2 bases and J by 6 bases, with 17 bases between the two germline ends. The CDR3 has 15 amino acids. Germline V lookup: CDR1 MDHEN, CDR2 SYDVKM.

This rearrangement joins TRBV9 to TRBJ2-1; D gene ambiguous. From germline, CDR1 is SGDLS and CDR2 YYNGEE. Trimming took 3 bases from V and 9 from J, leaving 10 bases between them. This CDR3 is 12 amino acids long. The CDR3 protein is CASSATSREQFF. CDR3 coding DNA: TGTGCCAGCAGCGCAACGAGCCGTGAGCAGTTCTTC.

V gene TRBV2 combines with J gene TRBJ2-2; 12 bases align to TRBD2. This CDR3 has 16 residues. Germline loops: CDR1 SNHLY, CDR2 FYNNEI. V lost 4 bases to trimming and J lost 5 bases; unmatched junction nucleotides: 5. The CDR3 region is CASSGSGLAGTGELFF. DNA for the CDR3: TGTGCCAGCAGTGGATCTGGACTAGCGGGGACCGGGGAGCTGTTTTTT. Drawing the rest from reference TRBV2 and TRBJ2-2, the complete variable domain is EPEVTQTPSHQVTQMGQEVILRCVPISNHLYFYWYRQILGQKVEFLVSFYNNEISEKSEIFDDQFSVERPDGSNFTLKIRSTKLEDSAMYFCASSGSGLAGTGELFFGEGSRLTVL.

The chain uses TRBV27 and TRBJ1-2; D perhaps matches TRBD1 (5 bases). Germline V gene lookup returns CDR1 MNHEY and CDR2 SMNVEV (reference sequence). V shed 5 bases and J shed 2 bases, with 15 bases lying between them. This CDR3 is 15 amino acids long. CDR3 in amino acids: CASSPTGTPNYGYTF. Here the CDR3 DNA reads TGTGCCAGCAGTCCAACCGGGACTCCCAACTATGGCTACACCTTC.

The rearrangement links TRBV7-2 to TRBJ1-2; TRBD1 matches 7 bases. V was pared by 5 bases and J by 13 bases, with 7 bases of the junction left unmatched. CDR1 SGHTA and CDR2 FQGNSA come from the germline V gene. The CDR3 totals 11 residues. In DNA form, the CDR3 reads TGTGCCAGCAGCCCGGGGACAGTCCCCACCTTC. The encoded protein is CASSPGTVPTF.

In nucleotides, the CDR3 is TGTGCCAGCAGCCTAGGCTATGCGGGGGGGTACTACGAGCAGTACTTC. Translation: CASSLGYAGGYYEQYF. The J gene is TRBJ2-7, the V gene TRBV7-2; 9 bases align to TRBD2. The trim removed 5 bases at V and 3 bases at J, leaving 11 bases unmatched. Germline V gene lookup returns CDR1 SGHTA and CDR2 FQGNSA. CDR3 length: 16 residues.

This sequence joins TRBV19 and TRBJ1-2; 7 bases are shared with TRBD1. This CDR3 region has 13 residues. Germline assignment: CDR1 LNHDA and CDR2 SQIVND (reference sequence). V was clipped by 6 bases and J by 3 bases; unmatched bases: 4. The CDR3 DNA is TGTGCCAGTAGCCGGGACAGCTACTATGGCTACACCTTC. This translates into CASSRDSYYGYTF.

Many counts were recorded for this clone. The rearrangement links TRBV9 to TRBJ1-3, with 10 bases lining up with TRBD1. The germline V gene has CDR1 SGDLS and CDR2 YYNGEE. The CDR3 covers 18 residues. The V and J ends lost 0 bases and 1 base, in that order; junction bases with no gene match: 7. The CDR3 DNA follows: TGTGCCAGCAGCGTAGCACCTCGGACAGGGGGATCTGGAAACACCATATATTTT. Its protein is CASSVAPRTGGSGNTIYF.

This CDR3 is CASRLDRGRTEAFF. For the CDR3, the DNA is TGTGCCAGCAGGCTCGACAGGGGACGGACTGAAGCTTTCTTT. The rearrangement links TRBV7-2 to TRBJ1-1; TRBD1 matches at 8 bases. Germline values: CDR1 SGHTA, CDR2 FQGNSA. V was pared by 6 bases and J by 5 bases, with 8 bases of the junction left unmatched. There are 14 residues in the CDR3.

This chain uses TRBV12-5 with TRBJ2-1; D uncertain. This CDR3 is built from 13 residues. V was shortened by 2 bases and J by 9 bases, with 11 bases between the two germline ends. Germline lookup yields CDR1 LGHNT and CDR2 FRNRAP. CDR3 loop: CASGLFPYGEQFF. The CDR3 nucleotides read TGTGCTAGTGGTTTGTTCCCATACGGTGAGCAGTTCTTC.

The genes are TRBV11-2 and TRBJ1-5; 11 nucleotides align to TRBD1. V trimming: 4 bases; J trimming: 3 bases; junction bases outside the gene matches: 8. This CDR3 spans 17 amino acids. The germline CDR1 and CDR2 sequences are SGHAT and FQNNGV. Here the CDR3 reads CASSSGGTGGLNQPQHF. CDR3 DNA: TGTGCCAGCAGCTCCGGAGGGACAGGGGGGCTCAATCAGCCCCAGCATTTT. Looking up the rest from reference TRBV11-2 and TRBJ1-5 gives the full variable domain: EAGVAQSPRYKIIEKRQSVAFWCNPISGHATLYWYQQILGQGPKLLIQFQNNGVVDDSQLPKDRFSAERLKGVDSTLKIQPAKLEDSAVYLCASSSGGTGGLNQPQHFGDGTRLSIL.

The J gene is TRBJ1-6, the V gene TRBV4-1; no reliable D call. This CDR3 is built from 17 residues. The germline V gene encodes CDR1 MGHRA and CDR2 YSYEKL. V was trimmed by 1 base and J by 6 bases, leaving 16 bases between them. The CDR3 sequence is CASSQADLGGGNSPLHF. The CDR3 bases are TGCGCCAGCAGCCAAGCGGATTTGGGCGGAGGTAATTCACCCCTCCACTTT.

The rearrangement links TRBV28 to TRBJ2-7; D gene ambiguous. The germline V gene has CDR1 MDHEN and CDR2 SYDVKM. V lost 3 bases and J 2 bases, leaving 11 bases between the germline ends. The CDR3 runs 14 residues. The CDR3 here is CASSFGSTTYEQYF. The CDR3 coding sequence is TGTGCCAGCAGTTTCGGGTCGACCACCTACGAGCAGTACTTC.

This clone was detected once. The chain is built from TRBV6-1 and TRBJ2-3, with D perhaps TRBD2 (5 bases). Trimming took 0 bases from V and 5 from J, leaving 15 bases between them. This CDR3 comprises 16 residues. Germline CDR1 is MNHNS and CDR2 is SASEGT. For the CDR3, the DNA is TGTGCCAGCAGTGAAGCGTCGAGCCGAGAGGGAGATACGCAGTATTTT. This encodes CASSEASSREGDTQYF.

J is TRBJ1-5 and V is TRBV5-6, with 10 bases fitting TRBD1. This CDR3 comprises 19 residues. From germline, CDR1 is SGHDT and CDR2 YYEEEE. With 3 bases clipped from V and 0 bases from J, the junction kept 12 bases outside the gene matches. In DNA, the CDR3 is TGTGCCAGCAGCTCTAACCGGGACAGGGGAATGTATAGCAATCAGCCCCAGCATTTT. As protein: CASSSNRDRGMYSNQPQHF. The full variable domain, in which reference TRBV5-6 and TRBJ1-5 provide the parts outside the CDR3, is DAGVTQSPTHLIKTRGQQVTLRCSPKSGHDTVSWYQQALGQGPQFIFQYYEEEERQRGNFPDRFSGHQFPNYSSELNVNALLLGDSALYLCASSSNRDRGMYSNQPQHFGDGTRLSIL.

The V and J genes are TRBV2 and TRBJ2-5, with 8 nucleotides matching TRBD2. V dropped 2 bases and J dropped 4; count of bases not matched to a gene: 6. Germline CDR1 is SNHLY and CDR2 is FYNNEI. The CDR3 consists of 15 residues. The CDR3 DNA is TGTGCCAGCAGTGAAACCGGGAGGGGGGGAGAGACCCAGTACTTC. Its translation is CASSETGRGGETQYF.

The chain combines TRBV5-8 with TRBJ2-3, with 14 bases that match TRBD2. Looked up from germline, CDR1 is SGHTS and CDR2 is YDEGEE. Trimming at V came to 3 bases and at J to 0 bases, leaving 6 bases not matched to a gene. The CDR3 has 18 amino acids. For the CDR3, the DNA is TGTGCCAGCAGCTCGGGACTAGCGGGGGCAACAAGCACAGATACGCAGTATTTT. Translating it yields CASSSGLAGATSTDTQYF.

The chain links TRBV11-2 to TRBJ1-1; weak D call: TRBD1 (5 bases). This CDR3 has 13 residues. Trimming shortened V by 3 bases and J by 7 bases, and 12 bases separated the two germline ends. In germline, CDR1 is SGHAT, CDR2 FQNNGV. CDR3 residues: CASSFNVDSEAFF. Written as DNA, the CDR3 is TGTGCCAGCAGCTTCAACGTTGACAGTGAAGCTTTCTTT.

The chain has TRBV7-9 and TRBJ2-5; D unresolved. This CDR3 is 14 amino acids long. Trimming cost V 5 bases and J 5 bases, with 15 bases left between them. Germline CDR1 reads SEHNR; CDR2 reads FQNEAQ (reference sequence). CDR3 sequence: CASSGVAERETQYF. CDR3 DNA: TGTGCCAGCAGCGGTGTGGCCGAACGCGAGACCCAGTACTTC. Based on the CDR3 plus reference TRBV7-9 and TRBJ2-5, the full variable domain is DTGVSQNPRHKITKRGQNVTFRCDPISEHNRLYWYRQTLGQGPEFLTYFQNEAQLEKSRLLSDRFSAERPKGSFSTLEIQRTEQGDSAMYLCASSGVAERETQYFGPGTRLLVL.